Listed here are 31 T cell receptor beta chains from one sample, sequenced in a study of shared clonotypes between healthy human individuals. Only in-frame clones appear in the TCRdb table, and some are missing; sequencing was by immunoSEQ multiplex PCR. The profile covers some 2.4 million clones, with 90% to 95% appearing a single time and about 0.38% taken by the ten largest. Source material: naive CD4+ T cells from PBMCs. Subset reported: CD45RA+ positively selected. These receptor sequences come from a man aged 18 to 29 in good health. Some clones in this sample may be carry-over from other donors' samples.

The chain couples TRBV4-1 to TRBJ1-4, with D hard to call. Germline V gene lookup returns CDR1 MGHRA and CDR2 YSYEKL. V was clipped by 2 bases and J by 7 bases, with 8 bases between them. CDR3 size: 13 residues. This chain's CDR3 is CASSQRQLEKLFF. CDR3 coding DNA: TGCGCCAGCAGCCAAAGGCAACTTGAAAAACTGTTTTTT.

V usage is TRBV7-8 and J usage is TRBJ2-3; D not resolved. The CDR3 covers 14 residues. V was pared by 5 bases and J by 2 bases, with 11 bases between. The germline CDR1 and CDR2 sequences are SGHVS and FQNEAQ. The DNA for the CDR3 is TGTGCCAGCAGCCCGCCGTTGACCACAGATACGCAGTATTTT. It specifies CASSPPLTTDTQYF.

This clone was counted once. V gene TRBV27 combines with J gene TRBJ1-2; a possible D gene is TRBD1 (5 bases). Trimming took off 5 bases at V and 2 bases at J, with 15 bases between the two ends. Germline V gene lookup returns CDR1 MNHEY and CDR2 SMNVEV (reference sequence). The CDR3 sequence is 15 residues long. CDR3 loop: CASSPWAGQNYGYTF. The CDR3 coding sequence is TGTGCCAGCAGTCCATGGGCGGGGCAGAACTATGGCTACACCTTC.

The V gene is TRBV14, the J gene TRBJ2-7; the D gene is possibly TRBD2 (6 bases). V was pared by 4 bases and J by 7 bases, with 8 bases between. In germline, CDR1 is SGHDN, CDR2 FVKESK. CDR3 length: 11 residues. CDR3 sequence: CASSPRGEQYF. CDR3 coding DNA: TGTGCCAGCAGCCCTCGGGGGGAGCAGTACTTC.

The count of this clone is one. The chain has TRBV27 and TRBJ2-7, with 10 bases identical to TRBD2. Germline V gene data show CDR1 as MNHEY and CDR2 as SMNVEV (reference sequence). J was trimmed by 2 bases and V by 7 bases; bases with no gene match: 11. This CDR3 region has 16 residues. The CDR3 bases are TGTGCCAGCAAACAGTTCGGAGCGGGAGGGCCCTACGAGCAGTACTTC. It is translated as CASKQFGAGGPYEQYF.

The genes are TRBV30 and TRBJ1-1; possibly TRBD1 for D (6 bases). The V end was cut by 3 bases, the J end by 5 bases, with 19 bases between. CDR1 and CDR2 from the germline V gene are GTSNPN and SVGIG (reference sequence). The CDR3 sequence is 15 residues long. The CDR3 nucleotides are TGTGCCTGGAGCCCTACAAGAGGGAGGGGGACTGAAGCTTTCTTT. Its translation is CAWSPTRGRGTEAFF.

The chain couples TRBV29-1 to TRBJ2-5; no clear D gene. The CDR3 contains 12 residues. Trimming stripped 4 bases from V and 1 base from J, with 7 bases between. Germline V lookup: CDR1 SQVTM, CDR2 ANQGSEA. CDR3 in amino acids: CSVVTAQETQYF. CDR3 DNA sequence: TGCAGCGTTGTCACAGCCCAAGAGACCCAGTACTTC.

This chain uses TRBV7-9 with TRBJ2-3, with D possibly TRBD1 on 6 matching bases. The CDR3 runs 14 residues. V lost 5 bases and J lost 5, with 14 bases in between. Germline V lookup: CDR1 SEHNR, CDR2 FQNEAQ (reference sequence). The CDR3 here is CASSLDRYRDTQYF. The CDR3 DNA follows: TGTGCCAGCAGCCTTGACAGGTACCGAGATACGCAGTATTTT.

The chain has TRBV5-1 and TRBJ2-2; the match to TRBD1 covers 8 bases. The germline V gene has CDR1 SGHRS and CDR2 YFSETQ. Trimming at V came to 7 bases and at J to 4 bases, leaving 6 bases not matched to a gene. This CDR3 spans 14 amino acids. Written as DNA, the CDR3 is TGCGCCAGCCTCGGACAGGGTATCACCGGGGAGCTGTTTTTT. Translating gives CASLGQGITGELFF.

V is TRBV18 and J is TRBJ1-1, with 9 bases lining up with TRBD1. CDR1 is KGHSH, CDR2 LQKENI, per germline. The CDR3 is 18 residues long. V trimming: 3 bases; J trimming: 0 bases; junction bases outside the gene matches: 11. DNA of the CDR3: TGTGCCAGCTCACCTCAAACGTTGACAGGGGGGATGAACACTGAAGCTTTCTTT. It is translated as CASSPQTLTGGMNTEAFF. The full variable domain, with the rest looked up from reference TRBV18 and TRBJ1-1, is NAGVMQNPRHLVRRRGQEARLRCSPMKGHSHVYWYRQLPEEGLKFMVYLQKENIIDESGMPKERFSAEFPKEGPSILRIQQVVRGDSAAYFCASSPQTLTGGMNTEAFFGQGTRLTVV.

V gene TRBV28 combines with J gene TRBJ1-1; D is ambiguous. V shed 1 base and J shed 2 bases, with 11 bases lying between them. The CDR3 has 15 residues. Germline V gene data show CDR1 as MDHEN and CDR2 as SYDVKM. The CDR3 protein is CASSLSVPGNTEAFF. The CDR3 DNA is TGTGCCAGCAGTTTATCGGTGCCGGGAAACACTGAAGCTTTCTTT.

The chain joins TRBV5-1 to TRBJ2-2, with TRBD1 matching over 9 bases. This CDR3 contains 15 residues. Trimming took 4 bases from V and 4 from J; bases not matched to a gene: 5. Germline V gives CDR1 SGHRS, CDR2 YFSETQ. In nucleotides, the CDR3 is TGCGCCAGCAGCGGGGGACAGGGTATCACCGGGGAGCTGTTTTTT. Translation: CASSGGQGITGELFF.

The V and J genes are TRBV9 and TRBJ2-1; TRBD2 aligns across 7 bases. Looked up from germline, CDR1 is SGDLS and CDR2 is YYNGEE. This CDR3 contains 16 residues. J lost 0 bases, V lost 3 bases, and 6 bases had no gene match. The CDR3 coding sequence is TGTGCCAGCAGCGATGATAGCGGGCTCTCCTACAATGAGCAGTTCTTC. Protein: CASSDDSGLSYNEQFF.

This chain joins TRBV10-1 and TRBJ1-1; D remains unclear. V was shortened by 5 bases and J by 5 bases, with 9 bases between the two germline ends. Germline V gene lookup returns CDR1 WNHNN and CDR2 SYGVQD (reference sequence). The CDR3 has 12 residues. The CDR3 DNA is TGCGCCAGCAGTAACCCTTGGACTGAAGCTTTCTTT. Translating gives CASSNPWTEAFF.

V and J are TRBV28 and TRBJ1-1; no clear D gene. Trimming took off 4 bases at V and 5 bases at J, with 11 bases between the two ends. CDR1 and CDR2 from the germline V gene are MDHEN and SYDVKM. The CDR3 is 13 amino acids. The CDR3, as DNA: TGTGCCAGCAGTTACCCTGCGGAAACTGAAGCTTTCTTT. It translates to CASSYPAETEAFF.

V and J are TRBV28 and TRBJ1-2; D is unclear. Germline assignment: CDR1 MDHEN and CDR2 SYDVKM. This CDR3 region has 15 residues. The V end was cut by 9 bases, the J end by 7 bases, with 24 bases between. The chain's CDR3 is CASRLTGPSGSGYTF. CDR3 DNA: TGTGCCAGTAGACTGACTGGGCCGTCGGGGAGTGGCTACACCTTC.

Turning to this clone: The sample holds other DNA sequences that translate to the same CDR3. The genes are TRBV4-1 and TRBJ2-5; D is undetermined. Germline V CDR1 and CDR2: MGHRA, YSYEKL. The CDR3 is 15 amino acids. V was shortened by 0 bases and J by 5 bases, with 13 bases between the two germline ends. CDR3 residues: CASSQDRPVGETQYF. CDR3 in DNA: TGCGCCAGCAGCCAAGATAGACCGGTGGGGGAGACCCAGTACTTC.

This clone appeared once. The CDR3 loop reads CASRRAGVATGELFF. As DNA, the CDR3 is TGTGCCAGCAGAAGGGCGGGAGTCGCCACCGGGGAGCTGTTTTTT. This chain uses TRBV28 with TRBJ2-2; 7 bases agree with TRBD2. The CDR3 is made up of 15 amino acids. Germline V gives CDR1 MDHEN, CDR2 SYDVKM. The V gene end was trimmed by 6 bases and the J gene end by 4 bases; junction bases not matched to a gene: 8.

The V gene is TRBV10-3, the J gene TRBJ2-3; maybe TRBD2 (5 bases). The germline V and J ends were trimmed by 0 bases and 1 base, with 11 bases remaining between them. Germline V CDR1 and CDR2: ENHRY, SYGVKD. This CDR3 is built from 16 residues. CDR3 nucleotides: TGTGCCATCAGTGAGTCATCGGGTAGCGGCACAGATACGCAGTATTTT. Residues: CAISESSGSGTDTQYF.

The chain uses TRBV18 and TRBJ1-1; D may be TRBD1 (6 bases). Trimming shortened V by 6 bases and J by 3 bases, and 17 bases separated the two germline ends. This CDR3 spans 15 amino acids. CDR1 is KGHSH and CDR2 is LQKENI in the germline V gene. CDR3 DNA sequence: TGTGCCAGCTCGATAAATGTAGGGGGGGACACTGAAGCTTTCTTT. Protein product: CASSINVGGDTEAFF.

CDR3: CASSLQRGPTYEQYF. The CDR3 nucleotides read TGTGCCAGCAGCTTACAAAGGGGTCCCACCTACGAGCAGTACTTC. The chain couples TRBV7-9 to TRBJ2-7, with D perhaps TRBD1 (5 bases). Germline CDR1 and CDR2: SEHNR and FQNEAQ (reference sequence). The CDR3 covers 15 residues. V lost 2 bases and J 2 bases, leaving 13 bases between the germline ends.

The J gene is TRBJ2-4, the V gene TRBV6-6; 16 nucleotides line up with TRBD2. The CDR3 is made up of 16 amino acids. V gave up 6 bases and J gave up 8 bases; unmatched junction bases: 7. Germline CDR1 and CDR2: MNHNY and SVGAGI (reference sequence). CDR3 sequence reads: CASSPGLAGGWDIQYF. The DNA of the CDR3 is TGTGCCAGCAGCCCGGGACTAGCGGGAGGGTGGGACATTCAGTACTTC.

The J gene is TRBJ2-1, the V gene TRBV5-1; 10 bases align to TRBD2. The V and J ends lost 0 bases and 7 bases, in that order; junction bases with no gene match: 7. The CDR3 loop spans 16 amino acids. Germline loops: CDR1 SGHRS, CDR2 YFSETQ. The chain's CDR3 is CASSLVLAGEGNEQFF. The CDR3 nucleotides read TGCGCCAGCAGCTTGGTTCTAGCGGGAGAGGGTAATGAGCAGTTCTTC.

The genes are TRBV4-3 and TRBJ2-3; 9 positions agree with TRBD2. Germline loops: CDR1 LGHNA, CDR2 YSLEER. CDR3 length: 17 residues. Trimming cost V 1 base and J 4 bases; bases outside gene matches: 9. The CDR3 is CASSQALLAGAPDTQYF. CDR3 in DNA: TGCGCCAGCAGCCAAGCTCTGTTAGCGGGAGCCCCAGATACGCAGTATTTT.

The chain combines TRBV28 with TRBJ2-5; D is uncertain. The CDR3 is 13 amino acids. Trimming cost V 3 bases and J 5 bases, with 10 bases left between them. Germline loops: CDR1 MDHEN, CDR2 SYDVKM. CDR3 amino acids: CASSLDPIETQYF. The CDR3 coding sequence is TGTGCCAGCAGTTTGGATCCGATTGAGACCCAGTACTTC.

The V call is TRBV4-2, the J call TRBJ2-1; TRBD1 or TRBD2 may be the D gene (5 bases each). Deletions cut 0 bases from V and 4 bases from J, with 16 bases between. This CDR3 spans 17 amino acids. Germline CDR1 reads LGHNA; CDR2 reads YNFKEQ. The CDR3 DNA reads TGTGCCAGCAGCCAAGAAGGGACGGTAAGCTCTTACAATGAGCAGTTCTTC. It specifies CASSQEGTVSSYNEQFF.

Note on this clone: The same CDR3 can be traced to other DNA sequences in this sample. This chain joins TRBV28 and TRBJ2-1; D is perhaps TRBD2 (5 bases). The germline CDR1 and CDR2 sequences are MDHEN and SYDVKM. V was cut by 3 bases and J by 7 bases, with 10 bases left in between. The length of the CDR3 is 13 residues. CDR3 in amino acids: CASSLGGGNEQFF. The CDR3 DNA reads TGTGCCAGCAGTTTGGGCGGCGGGAATGAGCAGTTCTTC.

The chain is built from TRBV9 and TRBJ2-7; TRBD1 aligns across 10 bases. V was pared by 3 bases and J by 2 bases, with 5 bases of the junction left unmatched. This CDR3 region has 15 residues. The germline V gene encodes CDR1 SGDLS and CDR2 YYNGEE. CDR3 sequence reads: CASSAQTGGTYEQYF. CDR3 nucleotide sequence: TGTGCCAGCAGCGCGCAGACAGGGGGCACCTACGAGCAGTACTTC.

This chain links TRBV6-6 with TRBJ2-7; TRBD1 agrees at 9 bases. The J segment lost 3 bases and the V segment lost 6 bases, leaving 6 bases of the junction unmatched. Per the germline V gene, CDR1 is MNHNY and CDR2 is SVGAGI (reference sequence). The CDR3 has 14 amino acids. CDR3 sequence reads: CASRGTGSLYEQYF. Written as DNA, the CDR3 is TGTGCCAGCAGAGGGACAGGGTCACTCTACGAGCAGTACTTC.

The CDR3 spells CASSQQPLAKNIQYF. In DNA, the CDR3 is TGTGCCAGCAGCCAACAACCCCTAGCCAAAAACATTCAGTACTTC. The J gene is TRBJ2-4, the V gene TRBV6-5; D is uncertain. This CDR3 region has 15 residues. Germline loops: CDR1 MNHEY, CDR2 SVGAGI. V was shortened by 6 bases and J by 0 bases, with 12 bases between the two germline ends.

This clone occurred a few times. Other DNA variants within this sample encode the same CDR3. V and J are TRBV28 and TRBJ1-5, with 7 bases identical to TRBD1. The CDR3 is made up of 12 amino acids. The junction had 1 base not matched to a gene; V was cut back by 9 bases and J by 2 bases. Germline V gene sequence: CDR1 MDHEN, CDR2 SYDVKM. The CDR3 reads CASGQGNQPQHF. The CDR3 bases are TGTGCCAGTGGACAGGGCAATCAGCCCCAGCATTTT.